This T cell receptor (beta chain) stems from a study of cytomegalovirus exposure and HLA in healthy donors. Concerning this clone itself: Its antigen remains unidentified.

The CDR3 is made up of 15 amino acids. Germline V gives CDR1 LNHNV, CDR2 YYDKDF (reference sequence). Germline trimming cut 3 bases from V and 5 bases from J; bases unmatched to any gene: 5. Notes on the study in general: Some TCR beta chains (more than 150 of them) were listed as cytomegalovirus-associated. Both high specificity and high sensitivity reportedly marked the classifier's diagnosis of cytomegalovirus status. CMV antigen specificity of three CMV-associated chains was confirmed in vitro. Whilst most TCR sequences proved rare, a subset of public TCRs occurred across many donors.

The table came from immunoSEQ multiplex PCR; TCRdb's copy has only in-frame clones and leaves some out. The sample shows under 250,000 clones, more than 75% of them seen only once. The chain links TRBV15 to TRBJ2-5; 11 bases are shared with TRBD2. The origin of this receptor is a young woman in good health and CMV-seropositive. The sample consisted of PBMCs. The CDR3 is CATSRTTSGSETQYF. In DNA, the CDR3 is TGTGCCACCAGCAGGACCACTAGCGGGAGTGAGACCCAGTACTTC.